Sequencing of this TCR beta chain was carried out in a study of identical twins. Via MiXCR, TCRdb re-called the 5' RACE reads, giving one row per CDR3 protein. Found here are around 570,000 distinct CDR3 sequences, approximately 10% of them singletons; the top ten hold roughly 3%. Germline V CDR1 and CDR2: SGHTA, FQGNSA. The CDR3 is made up of 16 amino acids. The V end was cut by 3 bases, the J end by 0 bases, with 12 bases between. Whole-study findings and limits: Models underestimated how often monozygotic twins shared out-of-frame TCR alpha. Possibly, invariant MAIT and iNKT cells partly confounded zero-insertion analyses. Not following the same donors, the study drew its conclusions from cross-sectional statistical analysis. With abundant cord blood beta clonotypes, insertions were fewer; memory repertoires showed no such pattern.

Many counts were recorded for this clonotype. Its antigen is undetermined. These same data were also listed under a study on yellow fever vaccine responses in identical twins.

This clonotype was obtained from a woman younger than 30 in good health. The V gene is TRBV7-2, the J gene TRBJ1-3; D is uncertain. The sample was PBMCs. CDR3 amino acids: CASSFGGVRSGNTIYF. CDR3 DNA sequence: TGTGCCAGCAGCTTTGGTGGGGTACGCTCTGGAAACACCATATATTTT.